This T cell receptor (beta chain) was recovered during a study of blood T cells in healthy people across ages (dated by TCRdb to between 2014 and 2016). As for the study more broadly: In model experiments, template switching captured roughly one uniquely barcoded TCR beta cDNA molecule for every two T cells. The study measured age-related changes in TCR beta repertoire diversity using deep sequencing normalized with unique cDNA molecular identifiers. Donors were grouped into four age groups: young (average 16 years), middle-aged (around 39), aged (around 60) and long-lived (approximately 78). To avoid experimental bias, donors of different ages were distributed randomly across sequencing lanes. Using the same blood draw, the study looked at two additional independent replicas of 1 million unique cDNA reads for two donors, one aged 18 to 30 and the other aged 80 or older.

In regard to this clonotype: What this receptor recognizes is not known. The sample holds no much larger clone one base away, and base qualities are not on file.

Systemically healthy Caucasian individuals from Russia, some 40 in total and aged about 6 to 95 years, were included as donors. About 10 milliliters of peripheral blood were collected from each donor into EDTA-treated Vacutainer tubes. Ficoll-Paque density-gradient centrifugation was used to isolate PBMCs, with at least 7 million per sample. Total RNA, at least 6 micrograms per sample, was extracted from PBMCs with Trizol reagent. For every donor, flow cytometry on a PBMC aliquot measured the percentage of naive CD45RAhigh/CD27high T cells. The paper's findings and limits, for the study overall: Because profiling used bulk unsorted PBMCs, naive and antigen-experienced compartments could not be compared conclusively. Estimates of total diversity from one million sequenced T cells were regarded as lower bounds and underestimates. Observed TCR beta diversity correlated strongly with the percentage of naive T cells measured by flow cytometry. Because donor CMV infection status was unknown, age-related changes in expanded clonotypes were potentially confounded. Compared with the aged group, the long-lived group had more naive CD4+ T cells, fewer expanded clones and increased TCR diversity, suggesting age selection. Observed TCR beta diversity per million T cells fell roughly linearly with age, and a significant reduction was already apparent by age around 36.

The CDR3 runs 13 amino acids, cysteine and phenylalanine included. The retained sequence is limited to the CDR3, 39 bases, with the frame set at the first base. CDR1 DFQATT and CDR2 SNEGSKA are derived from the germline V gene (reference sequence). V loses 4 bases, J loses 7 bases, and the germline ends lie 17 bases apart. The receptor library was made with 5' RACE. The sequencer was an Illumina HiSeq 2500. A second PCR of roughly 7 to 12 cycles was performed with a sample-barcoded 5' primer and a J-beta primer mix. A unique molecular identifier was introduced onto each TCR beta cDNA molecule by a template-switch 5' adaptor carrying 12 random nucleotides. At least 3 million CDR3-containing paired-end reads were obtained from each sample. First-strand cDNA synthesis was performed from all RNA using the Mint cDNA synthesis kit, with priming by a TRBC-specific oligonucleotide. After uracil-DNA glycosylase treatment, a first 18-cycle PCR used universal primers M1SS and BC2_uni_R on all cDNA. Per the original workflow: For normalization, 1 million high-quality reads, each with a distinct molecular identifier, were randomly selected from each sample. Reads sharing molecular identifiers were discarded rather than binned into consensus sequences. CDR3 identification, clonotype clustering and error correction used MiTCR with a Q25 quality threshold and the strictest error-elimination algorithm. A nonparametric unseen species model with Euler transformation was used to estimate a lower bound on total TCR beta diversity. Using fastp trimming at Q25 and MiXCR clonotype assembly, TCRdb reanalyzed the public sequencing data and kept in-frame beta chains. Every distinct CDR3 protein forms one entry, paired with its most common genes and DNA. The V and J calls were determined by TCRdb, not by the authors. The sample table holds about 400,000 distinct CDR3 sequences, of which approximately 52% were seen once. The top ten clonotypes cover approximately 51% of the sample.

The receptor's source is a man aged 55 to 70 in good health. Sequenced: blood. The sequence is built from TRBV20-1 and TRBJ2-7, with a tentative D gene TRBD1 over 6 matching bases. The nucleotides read TGCAGTGCTACGAGGACAGCCAACAATGAGCAGTACTTC. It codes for CSATRTANNEQYF.